Included here is one T cell receptor (beta chain) sequence, with context. Its antigen is not known. The data originate from a study of T cells after yellow fever vaccination. Study at large: Low-cell-number fractions were prepared with SMART-Seq v4 Ultra Low Input.

Study results and caveats: After the booster, 96% of CD4 and around nine tenths of CD8 primary-response clones were re-detected. Faster peaking, at day 5 versus 15, marked a secondary response that was weaker.

The authors made TCR cDNA by 5'RACE template switching, adding a universal primer site and UMIs. TCRdb passed the 5' RACE reads through MiXCR, listing each CDR3 protein once. The table has 200,000 to 300,000 distinct CDR3 sequences, roughly 6.2% seen once. CDR1 and CDR2 from the germline V gene are DFQATT and SNEGSKA (reference sequence). Losses at the gene ends were 3 bases for V and 3 bases for J; bases not matched to a gene: 8. There are 14 residues in the CDR3. This sequence originates from a young man who received the YFV17D yellow fever vaccine. Source: CD4+ T cells sorted from PBMCs, taken on the day of the yellow fever booster vaccination. This sequence joins TRBV20-1 and TRBJ2-7; 7 bases line up with TRBD2. The CDR3 loop is CSASSGLVIYEQYF. In DNA, the CDR3 is TGCAGTGCTAGTTCCGGACTAGTGATCTACGAGCAGTACTTC.